A single sample gave rise to the 6 T cell receptor beta chains below, sequenced in a study of blood T cell repertoires in COVID-19. Repertoires were generated with immunoSEQ multiplex PCR, while TCRdb's copy carries only in-frame clones and drops some. The sample holds about 180,000 clones, about 88% seen once. Specimen: peripheral blood. The receptors derive from a woman aged 30 to 39 with active or convalescent COVID-19.

Only one count was recorded for this clone. V is TRBV18 and J is TRBJ1-4; TRBD1 matches at 8 bases. Germline V lookup: CDR1 KGHSH, CDR2 LQKENI. CDR3 length equals 16 residues. V gave up 0 bases and J gave up 8 bases; unmatched junction bases: 8. The CDR3 DNA follows: TGTGCCAGCTCACCACCGTCCAGGGGGCCGGGGGAAAAACTGTTTTTT. It specifies CASSPPSRGPGEKLFF.

V is TRBV5-8 and J is TRBJ1-2; the D gene is possibly TRBD1 (6 bases). CDR3 length: 15 amino acids. Looked up from germline, CDR1 is SGHTS and CDR2 is YDEGEE. V lost 0 bases and J 4 bases, leaving 13 bases between the germline ends. The CDR3 bases are TGTGCCAGCAGCTTGGTGGGACAACCGATCTATGGCTACACCTTC. Translation gives CASSLVGQPIYGYTF.

A few counts support this clone. Other DNA sequences of this sample code for an identical CDR3. The rearrangement joins TRBV7-9 to TRBJ2-7; D unresolved. CDR3 length equals 13 residues. The ends were cut back, 2 bases at V and 0 bases at J, with 5 bases in the middle. Germline CDR1 SEHNR, CDR2 FQNEAQ (reference sequence). CDR3 loop: CASSLPSSYEQYF. CDR3 DNA sequence: TGTGCCAGCAGCTTACCTAGCTCCTACGAGCAGTACTTC. The variable domain in full, completed from reference TRBV7-9 and TRBJ2-7, reads DTGVSQNPRHKITKRGQNVTFRCDPISEHNRLYWYRQTLGQGPEFLTYFQNEAQLEKSRLLSDRFSAERPKGSFSTLEIQRTEQGDSAMYLCASSLPSSYEQYFGPGTRLTVT.

The chain's CDR3 is CASSLRSGWGTQYF. DNA of the CDR3: TGTGCCAGCAGCTTGCGCTCGGGGTGGGGGACCCAGTACTTC. The rearrangement joins TRBV5-6 to TRBJ2-5, with D maybe TRBD2 (5 bases). Looked up from germline, CDR1 is SGHDT and CDR2 is YYEEEE. V was cut by 1 base and J by 7 bases, with 14 bases left in between. This CDR3 is 14 amino acids long. The full variable domain, with the rest looked up from reference TRBV5-6 and TRBJ2-5, is DAGVTQSPTHLIKTRGQQVTLRCSPKSGHDTVSWYQQALGQGPQFIFQYYEEEERQRGNFPDRFSGHQFPNYSSELNVNALLLGDSALYLCASSLRSGWGTQYFGPGTRLLVL.

The DNA for the CDR3 is TGTGCCACTCGAGAGAGGCCCTACTATGGCTACACCTTC. This translates into CATRERPYYGYTF. The rearrangement links TRBV27 to TRBJ1-2, with unresolved D. Germline V lookup: CDR1 MNHEY, CDR2 SMNVEV (reference sequence). This CDR3 has 13 residues. Trimming shortened V by 10 bases and J by 3 bases, and 15 bases separated the two germline ends.

As concerns this clone: At one end the junction does not follow the germline gene, possibly because of a read error. This chain joins TRBV18 and TRBJ1-1; D is unresolved. This CDR3 is 14 amino acids long. Germline V gene data show CDR1 as KGHSH and CDR2 as LQKENI. The CDR3, as DNA: TGTGCCAGCTCACGCGTGTTTGTGAATACTGAAGCTTTCTTT. The encoded protein is CASSRVFVNTEAFF.